This T cell receptor beta chain was observed in a study of T cells in Graves' hyperthyroidism and ophthalmopathy. Findings of the study overall: Most thyroid-expanded clonotypes above 0.001 were also found in blood. Ophthalmopathy was separated from stable hyperthyroidism by a 13 V-J model.

Researchers amplified the TCR beta CDR3 regions from RNA transcripts. The TCR CDR3 was amplified in a first-round RT-PCR using the HTBI primer set. TCRdb recomputed calls from the multiplex PCR reads with MiXCR, one row per CDR3 protein. There are about 570,000 distinct CDR3 sequences in the sample; around 45% occur only once, and 15% to 20% lies in the top ten. Germline CDR1 reads SGDLS; CDR2 reads YYNGEE. V lost 4 bases to trimming and J lost 7 bases, with 17 bases between them. The CDR3 has 14 residues. About this clonotype itself: The antigen is unknown. A much more abundant neighbour one base away suggests this may be a read error. The CDR3 end shows no conserved phenylalanine or tryptophan, and so a read error is likely.

V is TRBV9 and J is TRBJ2-5, with D tentatively TRBD1 or TRBD2 (6 bases each). The TCR originated in an adult woman with Graves' disease, either hyperthyroidism or ophthalmopathy (not recorded which). The sequenced sample was peripheral blood or thyroid tissue (not recorded which). The CDR3, as DNA: TGTGCCAGCAGCCCCCCCCCCGGGGGCGGGACCCAGTACCTC. Amino acid sequence: CASSPPPGGGTQYL.